The present T cell receptor (beta chain) was sequenced within a study of CD8+ T cells in alopecia areata. The treatment was: oral pan-JAK inhibitor, 5-10 mg twice daily. As the sequencing template, cDNA was produced by extracting RNA and reverse transcribing it. Assay used: immunoSEQ multiplex PCR; TCRdb lists only in-frame clones, some missing. The sample consists of a few hundred thousand clones, approximately 38% of them appearing once. V lost 0 bases and J lost 5; bases outside the gene matches: 10. Germline loops: CDR1 KGHSH, CDR2 LQKENI. The CDR3 consists of 17 residues. The specimen comprised CD4+ T cells sorted from blood, sampled at roughly week 30, from a patient treated with tofacitinib. The rearrangement links TRBV18 to TRBJ2-5, with 9 bases identical to TRBD2. This receptor was taken from a human donor with alopecia areata. CDR3: CASSPPRSGGHRETQYF. DNA of the CDR3: TGTGCCAGCTCACCACCGAGGAGCGGGGGGCATCGGGAGACCCAGTACTTC. The variable domain in full, completed from reference TRBV18 and TRBJ2-5, reads NAGVMQNPRHLVRRRGQEARLRCSPMKGHSHVYWYRQLPEEGLKFMVYLQKENIIDESGMPKERFSAEFPKEGPSILRIQQVVRGDSAAYFCASSPPRSGGHRETQYFGPGTRLLVL.